This T cell receptor (beta chain) was captured by sequencing in a study of regulatory T cells in long-lasting Graves disease. The wider study: Under 3 months of antithyroid drugs had been taken by newly diagnosed Graves' patients. Study conclusions and caveats: TCR diversity in persistent Graves' patients was below that of newly diagnosed ones.

A few counts support this clonotype. Its antigen is undetermined. Stated time point: newly diagnosed GD, antithyroid drugs for less than 3 months. PBMC-derived RNA was used for the TCR library. V was clipped by 0 bases and J by 2 bases, with 3 bases between them. Germline CDR1 SGHAT, CDR2 FQNNGV. The CDR3 length is 13 residues. Construction of the TCR beta libraries employed iRepertoire HTBI primers in conjunction with Arm-PCR of CDR3 regions. TCRdb reprocessed the multiplex PCR reads via MiXCR and lists one record per CDR3 protein. The data contain about 210,000 distinct CDR3 sequences, approximately 18% of them singletons. The sample also formed part of further work on T cells in Graves' hyperthyroidism and ophthalmopathy. That paper adds: When ophthalmopathy did not progress within 18 months, Graves' hyperthyroidism was considered stable.

The gene calls are TRBV11-2 and TRBJ2-3; D call uncertain. This specimen consisted of peripheral blood mononuclear cells (PBMCs), obtained at new diagnosis, from a patient treated with antithyroid drugs. This receptor was obtained from a woman between 25 and 40 years old with Graves disease. Written as DNA, the CDR3 is TGTGCCAGCAGCTTAGATCCCACAGATACGCAGTATTTT. This sequence encodes CASSLDPTDTQYF. The entire variable domain, with the rest obtained from reference TRBV11-2 and TRBJ2-3, is as follows: EAGVAQSPRYKIIEKRQSVAFWCNPISGHATLYWYQQILGQGPKLLIQFQNNGVVDDSQLPKDRFSAERLKGVDSTLKIQPAKLEDSAVYLCASSLDPTDTQYFGPGTRLTVL.